This passage covers 21 T cell receptor beta chains from one sample sequenced in a study of radiation and T cells in renal cell carcinoma. Repertoires were generated with immunoSEQ multiplex PCR, while TCRdb's copy carries only in-frame clones and drops some. The data show around 99,000 clones, around 83% seen once. The time point was: blood 4 weeks post-SBRT, at nephrectomy. Noted treatment: 15 Gy SBRT to primary tumor, nephrectomy 4 weeks later. This sample comprised blood, obtained from a patient whose treatment included radiotherapy and nephrectomy. The source is a man aged 60 to 75 with renal cell carcinoma.

The chain couples TRBV27 to TRBJ2-1; D call uncertain. Germline lookup yields CDR1 MNHEY and CDR2 SMNVEV (reference sequence). V lost 3 bases, J lost 6 bases, and 3 bases lay in between. The CDR3 is made up of 11 amino acids. Written as DNA, the CDR3 is TGTGCCAGCAGTTTGTCCAATGAGCAGTTCTTC. Translated: CASSLSNEQFF.

This clone has only one observation. The chain couples TRBV15 to TRBJ2-1; D is unresolved. Trimming took off 2 bases at V and 6 bases at J, with 8 bases between the two ends. This CDR3 has 13 residues. Germline loops: CDR1 LNHNV, CDR2 YYDKDF (reference sequence). The CDR3 spells CATSRLLTNEQFF. In DNA, the CDR3 is TGTGCCACCAGCAGACTTCTCACCAATGAGCAGTTCTTC.

J is TRBJ2-2 and V is TRBV9; 11 nucleotides agree with TRBD2. Per the germline V gene, CDR1 is SGDLS and CDR2 is YYNGEE. The trim removed 0 bases at V and 4 bases at J, leaving 5 bases unmatched. The CDR3 covers 17 residues. CDR3 sequence (DNA): TGTGCCAGCAGCGTAGCTGGGACTAGCGGTAGCACCGGGGAGCTGTTTTTT. Encoded protein: CASSVAGTSGSTGELFF. Full variable domain (remainder filled in from reference TRBV9 and TRBJ2-2): DSGVTQTPKHLITATGQRVTLRCSPRSGDLSVYWYQQSLDQGLQFLIQYYNGEERAKGNILERFSAQQFPDLHSELNLSSLELGDSALYFCASSVAGTSGSTGELFFGEGSRLTVL.

Only a few counts were recorded for this clone. V usage is TRBV30 and J usage is TRBJ1-1; 9 nucleotides align to TRBD1. Germline V gene data show CDR1 as GTSNPN and CDR2 as SVGIG (reference sequence). The CDR3 contains 17 residues. The trim removed 0 bases at V and 4 bases at J, leaving 12 bases unmatched. The CDR3 sequence: CAWSVLGTGLWGTEAFF. DNA for the CDR3: TGTGCCTGGAGTGTACTAGGGACAGGGCTGTGGGGCACTGAAGCTTTCTTT.

V usage is TRBV9 and J usage is TRBJ2-2, with D possibly TRBD1 on 6 matching bases. CDR3 size: 13 residues. CDR1 is SGDLS and CDR2 is YYNGEE in the germline V gene. V was trimmed by 4 bases and J by 7 bases, leaving 11 bases between them. In nucleotides, the CDR3 is TGTGCCAGCAGCCCAGGGGTGGACGGGGAGCTGTTTTTT. Amino acids: CASSPGVDGELFF.

This clone has only a few counts. The chain is built from TRBV10-1 and TRBJ1-1; possible D gene TRBD1, 5 bases. Germline values: CDR1 WNHNN, CDR2 SYGVQD (reference sequence). There are 15 residues in the CDR3. Trimming took 4 bases from V and 2 from J, leaving 14 bases between them. The CDR3 bases are TGCGCCAGCAGTGCCTCCGGGACGGGAAACACTGAAGCTTTCTTT. As protein: CASSASGTGNTEAFF.

This clone was seen a few times. The CDR3 protein is CASSLDGGGTYEQYF. Here the CDR3 DNA reads TGCGCCAGCAGCTTGGACGGGGGAGGGACATACGAGCAGTACTTC. The chain couples TRBV5-1 to TRBJ2-7; D might be TRBD2 (7 bases). The germline V gene encodes CDR1 SGHRS and CDR2 YFSETQ. Trimming pared 0 bases from V and 4 bases from J, leaving 14 bases between. This CDR3 has 15 residues. The full variable domain, completed using reference TRBV5-1 and TRBJ2-7, is KAGVTQTPRYLIKTRGQQVTLSCSPISGHRSVSWYQQTPGQGLQFLFEYFSETQRNKGNFPGRFSGRQFSNSRSEMNVSTLELGDSALYLCASSLDGGGTYEQYFGPGTRLTVT.

The V gene is TRBV7-8, the J gene TRBJ2-1; the match to TRBD2 covers 13 bases. CDR3 length equals 15 residues. Germline-derived CDR1 and CDR2 are SGHVS and FQNEAQ. The junction had 4 bases not matched to a gene; V was cut back by 4 bases and J by 7 bases. The CDR3 DNA follows: TGTGCCAGCAGCTATGGGACTAGCGGGAAAAATGAGCAGTTCTTC. It specifies CASSYGTSGKNEQFF.

The chain recombines TRBV27 with TRBJ2-1, with D possibly being TRBD1 or TRBD2 (6 bases each). Trimming shortened V by 0 bases and J by 5 bases, and 11 bases separated the two germline ends. Looked up from germline, CDR1 is MNHEY and CDR2 is SMNVEV (reference sequence). This CDR3 is built from 15 residues. The DNA for the CDR3 is TGTGCCAGCAGTTTATCAGGGGGGCCCGACAATGAGCAGTTCTTC. It is translated as CASSLSGGPDNEQFF.

The J gene is TRBJ2-7, the V gene TRBV2, with D unclear. The CDR3 spans 13 residues. Per germline, CDR1 SNHLY and CDR2 FYNNEI. Trimming took 6 bases from V and 6 from J, leaving 15 bases between them. DNA of the CDR3: TGTGCCAGCAGCGACCCTCCATTTGGCGAGCAGTACTTC. Amino acid sequence: CASSDPPFGEQYF.

V is TRBV19 and J is TRBJ2-2; maybe TRBD2 (5 bases). Trimming shortened V by 2 bases and J by 6 bases, and 10 bases separated the two germline ends. The V gene's germline CDR1 is LNHDA and CDR2 SQIVND (reference sequence). The CDR3 is 14 residues long. Here the CDR3 reads CASSIRGSPGELFF. CDR3 DNA sequence: TGTGCCAGTAGTATACGAGGGAGTCCCGGGGAGCTGTTTTTT.

V usage is TRBV10-3 and J usage is TRBJ2-3, with a tentative D call TRBD2 (6 bases). This CDR3 spans 13 amino acids. Germline CDR1 ENHRY, CDR2 SYGVKD. V dropped 10 bases and J dropped 2 bases, with 13 bases sitting between them. The CDR3 DNA reads TGTGCCAGCGCGGAGGGGCCCACAGATACGCAGTATTTT. It specifies CASAEGPTDTQYF.

The sample holds one count of this clone. The chain recombines TRBV11-2 with TRBJ2-3; D may be TRBD2 (5 bases). The V and J ends lost 4 bases and 0 bases respectively, with 17 bases between them. The CDR3 extends over 17 amino acids. Germline V gives CDR1 SGHAT, CDR2 FQNNGV. The CDR3 loop is CASSSPGGHSSTDTQYF. As DNA, the CDR3 is TGTGCCAGCAGCTCCCCGGGCGGGCATAGTAGCACAGATACGCAGTATTTT.

Remarks on this clone: Because the CDR3 is missing its conserved closing phenylalanine or tryptophan, this is likely a read error. No DNA is shown, since the ends of the CDR3 on it are uncertain; the CDR3 is the one TCRdb lists. The chain combines TRBV7-8 with TRBJ2-7. The CDR3 spans 13 amino acids, including both terminal residues. Germline V gene data show CDR1 as SGHVS and CDR2 as FQNEAQ. The CDR3 region is CASSPRAPMGLTT.

This chain connects TRBV6-6 to TRBJ2-1, with 13 positions matching TRBD2. Germline values: CDR1 MNHNY, CDR2 SVGAGI (reference sequence). This CDR3 contains 15 residues. Trimming took 7 bases from V and 8 from J; bases not matched to a gene: 8. The CDR3 sequence: CASKGLAGVFYEQFF. The CDR3 DNA sequence: TGTGCCAGCAAAGGACTAGCGGGAGTCTTTTATGAGCAGTTCTTC.

Concerning this clone: One junction end does not reproduce the germline sequence, and a read error may be involved. J is TRBJ1-2 and V is TRBV7-9, with 7 positions matching TRBD1. The CDR3 consists of 14 residues. Per the germline V gene, CDR1 is SEHNR and CDR2 is FQNEAQ (reference sequence). Here the CDR3 reads CASSQGGSRYGYTF. The DNA for the CDR3 is TGCGCCAGCAGCCAGGGGGGAAGTCGCTATGGCTACACCTTC.

The chain has TRBV7-2 and TRBJ2-2; either TRBD1 or TRBD2 may fit D (5 bases each). The germline CDR1 and CDR2 sequences are SGHTA and FQGNSA. Trimming took 5 bases from V and 3 from J, leaving 13 bases between them. The CDR3 extends over 15 amino acids. CDR3 in DNA: TGTGCCAGCAGCCAACGGGGACCTGACACCGGGGAGCTGTTTTTT. Protein: CASSQRGPDTGELFF.

CDR3 protein: CSVEGGIRGHYEQYF. For the CDR3, the DNA is TGCAGCGTTGAAGGAGGGATTCGGGGACACTACGAGCAGTACTTC. The chain recombines TRBV29-1 with TRBJ2-7, with D maybe TRBD1 (6 bases). V was cut by 1 base and J by 3 bases, with 16 bases left in between. Germline values: CDR1 SQVTM, CDR2 ANQGSEA. The CDR3 totals 15 residues.

The chain couples TRBV29-1 to TRBJ2-5; D is tentatively TRBD1 or TRBD2 (5 bases each). The CDR3 contains 13 residues. The ends were cut back, 6 bases at V and 3 bases at J, with 14 bases in the middle. Germline values: CDR1 SQVTM, CDR2 ANQGSEA. Here the CDR3 reads CSVREFWEETQYF. DNA of the CDR3: TGCAGCGTCAGGGAGTTTTGGGAAGAGACCCAGTACTTC. Using reference TRBV29-1 and TRBJ2-5 for the parts outside the CDR3, the full variable domain is SAVISQKPSRDICQRGTSLTIQCQVDSQVTMMFWYRQQPGQSLTLIATANQGSEATYESGFVIDKFPISRPNLTFSTLTVSNMSPEDSSIYLCSVREFWEETQYFGPGTRLLVL.

The V gene is TRBV5-5, the J gene TRBJ1-5, with D possibly matching TRBD1 (6 bases). The CDR3 runs 14 residues. Trimming left V 4 bases short and J 5 bases short, with 13 bases between. Looked up from germline, CDR1 is SGHKS and CDR2 is YYEKEE (reference sequence). In DNA, the CDR3 is TGTGCCAGCAGCCCTACAGGGTCCGATCAGCCCCAGCATTTT. Encoded protein: CASSPTGSDQPQHF.

This clone has just one count. The chain uses TRBV5-1 and TRBJ2-1, with no clear D. With 3 bases removed from V and 5 bases from J, the gap between germline ends came to 3 bases. The germline CDR1 and CDR2 sequences are SGHRS and YFSETQ. CDR3 length equals 11 residues. The CDR3 DNA sequence: TGCGCCAGCAGCTCACACAATGAGCAGTTCTTC. Its protein product is CASSSHNEQFF.